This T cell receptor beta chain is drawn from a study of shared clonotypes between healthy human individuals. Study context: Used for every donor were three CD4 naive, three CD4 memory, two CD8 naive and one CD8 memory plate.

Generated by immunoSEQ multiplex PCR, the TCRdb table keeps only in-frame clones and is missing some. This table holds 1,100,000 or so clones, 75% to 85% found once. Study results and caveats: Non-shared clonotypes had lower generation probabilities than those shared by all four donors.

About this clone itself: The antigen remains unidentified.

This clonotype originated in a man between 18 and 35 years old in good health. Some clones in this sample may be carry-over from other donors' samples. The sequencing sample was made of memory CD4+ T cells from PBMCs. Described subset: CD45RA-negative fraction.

The DNA of the CDR3 is TGTGCCAGCTCACCCTCCGTCGGCTCTGGTCGTCCTGAAGCTTTCTTT. Residues: CASSPSVGSGRPEAFF. The chain couples TRBV18 to TRBJ1-1, with D unresolved. Germline-derived CDR1 and CDR2 are KGHSH and LQKENI. The CDR3 extends over 16 amino acids. V shed 3 bases and J shed 6 bases, with 20 bases lying between them. The full variable domain, in which reference TRBV18 and TRBJ1-1 provide the parts outside the CDR3, is NAGVMQNPRHLVRRRGQEARLRCSPMKGHSHVYWYRQLPEEGLKFMVYLQKENIIDESGMPKERFSAEFPKEGPSILRIQQVVRGDSAAYFCASSPSVGSGRPEAFFGQGTRLTVV.